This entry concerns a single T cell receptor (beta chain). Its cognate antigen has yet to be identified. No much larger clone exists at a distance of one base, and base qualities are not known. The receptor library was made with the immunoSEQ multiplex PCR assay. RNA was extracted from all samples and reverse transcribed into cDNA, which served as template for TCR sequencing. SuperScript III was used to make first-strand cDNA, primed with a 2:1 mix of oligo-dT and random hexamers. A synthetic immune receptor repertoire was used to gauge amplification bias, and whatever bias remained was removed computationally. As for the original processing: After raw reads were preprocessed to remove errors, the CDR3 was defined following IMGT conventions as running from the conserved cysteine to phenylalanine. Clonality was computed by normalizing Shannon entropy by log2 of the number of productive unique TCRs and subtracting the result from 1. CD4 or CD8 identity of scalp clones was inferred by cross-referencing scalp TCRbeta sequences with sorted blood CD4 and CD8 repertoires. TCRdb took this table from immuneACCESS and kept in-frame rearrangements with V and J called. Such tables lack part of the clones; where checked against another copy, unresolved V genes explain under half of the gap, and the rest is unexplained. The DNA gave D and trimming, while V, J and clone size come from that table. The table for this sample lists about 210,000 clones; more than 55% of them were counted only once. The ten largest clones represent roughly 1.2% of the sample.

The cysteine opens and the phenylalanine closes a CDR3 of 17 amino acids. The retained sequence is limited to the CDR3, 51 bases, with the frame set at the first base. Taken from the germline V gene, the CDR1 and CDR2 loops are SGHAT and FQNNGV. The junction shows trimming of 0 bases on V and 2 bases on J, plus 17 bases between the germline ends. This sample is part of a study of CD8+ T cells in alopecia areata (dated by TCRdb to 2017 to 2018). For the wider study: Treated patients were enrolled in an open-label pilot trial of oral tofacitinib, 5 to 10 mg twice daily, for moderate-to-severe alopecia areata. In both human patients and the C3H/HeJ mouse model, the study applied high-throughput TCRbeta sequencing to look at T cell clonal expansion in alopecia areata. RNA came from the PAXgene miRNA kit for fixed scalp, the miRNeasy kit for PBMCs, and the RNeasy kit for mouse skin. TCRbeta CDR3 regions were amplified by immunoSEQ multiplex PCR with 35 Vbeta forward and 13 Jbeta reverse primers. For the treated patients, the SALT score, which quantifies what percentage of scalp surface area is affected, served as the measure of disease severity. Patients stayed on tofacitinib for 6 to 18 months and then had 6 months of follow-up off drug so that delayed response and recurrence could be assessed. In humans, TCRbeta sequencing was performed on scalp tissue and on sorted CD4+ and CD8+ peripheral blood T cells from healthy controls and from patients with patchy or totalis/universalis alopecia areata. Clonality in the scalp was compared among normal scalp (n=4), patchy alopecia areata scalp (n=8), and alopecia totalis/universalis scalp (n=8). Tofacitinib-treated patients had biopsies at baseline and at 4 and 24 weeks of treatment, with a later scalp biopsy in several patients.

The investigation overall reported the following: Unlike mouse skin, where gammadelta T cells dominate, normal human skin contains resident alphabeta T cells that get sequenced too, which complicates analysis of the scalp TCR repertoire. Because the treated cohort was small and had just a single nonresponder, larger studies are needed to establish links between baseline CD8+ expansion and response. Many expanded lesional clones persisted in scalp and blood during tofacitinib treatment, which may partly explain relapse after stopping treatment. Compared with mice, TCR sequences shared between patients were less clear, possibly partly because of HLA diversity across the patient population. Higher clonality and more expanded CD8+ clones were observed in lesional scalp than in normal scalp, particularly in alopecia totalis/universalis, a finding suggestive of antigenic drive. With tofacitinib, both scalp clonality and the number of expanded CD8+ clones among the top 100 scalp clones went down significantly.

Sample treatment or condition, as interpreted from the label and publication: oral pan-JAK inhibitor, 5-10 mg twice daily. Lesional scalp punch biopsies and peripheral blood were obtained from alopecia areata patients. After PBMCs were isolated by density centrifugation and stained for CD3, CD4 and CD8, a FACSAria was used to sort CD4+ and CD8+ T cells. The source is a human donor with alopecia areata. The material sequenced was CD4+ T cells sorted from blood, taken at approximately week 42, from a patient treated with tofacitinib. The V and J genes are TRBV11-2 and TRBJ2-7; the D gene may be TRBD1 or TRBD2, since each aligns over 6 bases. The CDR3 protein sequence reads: CASSLDSGAAQTYEQYF. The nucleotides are TGTGCCAGCAGCTTAGATTCGGGGGCAGCCCAGACCTACGAGCAGTACTTC.